These 32 T cell receptor beta chains were all obtained from the same sample, sequenced in a study of blood T cell repertoires in COVID-19. Sequenced by immunoSEQ multiplex PCR; TCRdb stores in-frame clones only, minus some. Altogether about 330,000 clones are present, more than 70% being singletons, with the ten largest covering 5.3%. The source material was PBMCs or T cells enriched from blood (not recorded which). These receptors were collected from a woman aged 25-40 years who had recovered from COVID-19.

V and J are TRBV2 and TRBJ1-5; 9 bases are a match to TRBD1. The junction had 4 bases not matched to a gene; V was cut back by 6 bases and J by 4 bases. CDR3 length equals 14 residues. Germline assignment: CDR1 SNHLY and CDR2 FYNNEI. The CDR3 bases are TGTGCCAGCAGGGACGACAGGGGGAATCAGCCCCAGCATTTT. This sequence encodes CASRDDRGNQPQHF.

The V gene is TRBV5-6, the J gene TRBJ2-4, with D unresolved. Trimming shortened V by 4 bases and J by 7 bases, and 9 bases separated the two germline ends. The CDR3 spans 12 residues. Germline CDR1 SGHDT, CDR2 YYEEEE. The CDR3 nucleotides are TGTGCCAGCAGCGGAGCCTGGAACATTCAGTACTTC. Protein: CASSGAWNIQYF. The whole variable domain, remainder taken from reference TRBV5-6 and TRBJ2-4, is DAGVTQSPTHLIKTRGQQVTLRCSPKSGHDTVSWYQQALGQGPQFIFQYYEEEERQRGNFPDRFSGHQFPNYSSELNVNALLLGDSALYLCASSGAWNIQYFGAGTRLSVL.

CDR3 sequence: CASSQTRDRGLVKDIQYF. In DNA, the CDR3 is TGTGCCAGCAGCCAAACCCGGGACAGGGGGTTGGTTAAGGACATTCAGTACTTC. The chain combines TRBV3-1 (or the pseudogene TRBV3-2) with TRBJ2-4; 11 bases match TRBD1. V shed 2 bases, J shed 8 bases, and the junction held 14 bases outside the gene matches. CDR3 length: 18 residues. Germline V gene data show CDR1 as LGHDT and CDR2 as YNNKEL (reference sequence).

The V call is TRBV6-5, the J call TRBJ2-5; the match to TRBD2 covers 11 bases. Unmatched junction bases numbered 10, after V lost 8 bases and J lost 5 bases. This CDR3 spans 15 amino acids. Looked up from germline, CDR1 is MNHEY and CDR2 is SVGAGI. The CDR3, as DNA: TGTGCCAGCTCTACCTGGACTAGCGGGTGGGAGACCCAGTACTTC. Its protein product is CASSTWTSGWETQYF.

The chain couples TRBV19 to TRBJ1-5, with D uncertain. CDR3 size: 15 residues. V was shortened by 5 bases and J by 0 bases, with 11 bases between the two germline ends. Germline-derived CDR1 and CDR2 are LNHDA and SQIVND (reference sequence). For the CDR3, the DNA is TGTGCCAGTAGTCTTGGGCAGAATAGCAATCAGCCCCAGCATTTT. Encoded protein: CASSLGQNSNQPQHF.

Written as DNA, the CDR3 is TGTGCCATCAGTGAGTCGAATTGGGGGGAGGTCTATGGCTACACCTTC. Amino acid sequence: CAISESNWGEVYGYTF. V usage is TRBV10-3 and J usage is TRBJ1-2; D might be TRBD1 (5 bases). The CDR3 loop spans 16 amino acids. CDR1 is ENHRY and CDR2 is SYGVKD in the germline V gene. The V and J ends lost 0 bases and 4 bases respectively, with 15 bases between them.

The V call is TRBV21-1, the J call TRBJ2-1; the DNA was not used to check the table's D call, TRBD1. TRBV21-1 is marked as a pseudogene. The CDR3 contains 14 residues. The CDR3: CASSTRDRDDEQFF. DNA of the CDR3: TGTGCCAGCAGCACCCGGGACAGGGACGATGAGCAGTTCTTC.

The sample holds one count of this clone. The chain is built from TRBV15 and TRBJ2-1, with a tentative D call TRBD2 (6 bases). V was shortened by 3 bases and J by 5 bases, with 14 bases between the two germline ends. Germline V CDR1 and CDR2: LNHNV, YYDKDF (reference sequence). The CDR3 has 15 amino acids. CDR3 sequence: CATSSQSGYNNEQFF. The CDR3 nucleotides are TGTGCCACCAGCAGCCAGAGCGGGTATAACAATGAGCAGTTCTTC.

CDR3 sequence: CSGTVLETQYF. The CDR3 nucleotides read TGCAGTGGCACAGTTTTAGAGACCCAGTACTTC. The chain has TRBV20-1 and TRBJ2-5; D not certain. Deletions cut 7 bases from V and 4 bases from J, with 10 bases between. The CDR3 contains 11 residues. The germline gives CDR1 DFQATT, CDR2 SNEGSKA (reference sequence).

V usage is TRBV9 and J usage is TRBJ1-1; 8 nucleotides match TRBD1. With V trimmed by 3 bases and J by 5 bases, 6 bases remained unmatched. CDR1 is SGDLS, CDR2 YYNGEE, per germline. The CDR3 loop spans 14 amino acids. DNA for the CDR3: TGTGCCAGCAGCGCCCAGGGGGCGGTAACTGAAGCTTTCTTT. Translating gives CASSAQGAVTEAFF.

The chain combines TRBV2 with TRBJ2-2, with D possibly TRBD2 on 6 matching bases. The CDR3 runs 16 residues. Germline loops: CDR1 SNHLY, CDR2 FYNNEI. The germline V and J ends were trimmed by 3 bases and 6 bases, with 17 bases remaining between them. The chain's CDR3 is CASSEFGRIGPGELFF. CDR3 nucleotide sequence: TGTGCCAGCAGTGAGTTCGGGAGAATTGGCCCCGGGGAGCTGTTTTTT.

The genes are TRBV19 and TRBJ1-2; 9 positions match TRBD1. V was pared by 6 bases and J by 0 bases, with 17 bases of the junction left unmatched. The V gene's germline CDR1 is LNHDA and CDR2 SQIVND (reference sequence). The CDR3 loop spans 19 amino acids. CDR3 in amino acids: CASSPFGRTGDPSNYGYTF. The DNA for the CDR3 is TGTGCCAGTAGCCCTTTCGGCAGGACAGGGGACCCCTCTAACTATGGCTACACCTTC.

The rearrangement joins TRBV6-5 to TRBJ1-2, with 7 bases identical to TRBD1. The germline gives CDR1 MNHEY, CDR2 SVGAGI. The J segment lost 4 bases and the V segment lost 2 bases, leaving 7 bases of the junction unmatched. The CDR3 is 15 residues long. The CDR3 region is CASSYDTTGAYGYTF. DNA of the CDR3: TGTGCCAGCAGTTACGACACCACAGGGGCCTATGGCTACACCTTC.

The rearrangement uses TRBV5-1 and TRBJ1-2; TRBD1 agrees at 7 bases. The V segment lost 5 bases and the J segment 3 bases; nucleotides outside the gene matches: 7. Germline V gene sequence: CDR1 SGHRS, CDR2 YFSETQ. CDR3 length: 14 residues. Here the CDR3 reads CASSHQGDDYGYTF. The CDR3 DNA is TGCGCCAGCAGTCATCAGGGGGACGACTATGGCTACACCTTC.

V is TRBV19 and J is TRBJ1-5; D is uncertain. Between the trimmed V and J ends, which lost 5 bases and 7 bases, there was a span of 9 bases. From germline, CDR1 is LNHDA and CDR2 SQIVND (reference sequence). CDR3 length: 12 amino acids. The CDR3 reads CASSFGVQPQHF. CDR3 coding DNA: TGTGCCAGTAGTTTCGGGGTCCAGCCCCAGCATTTT. Looking up the rest from reference TRBV19 and TRBJ1-5 gives the full variable domain: DGGITQSPKYLFRKEGQNVTLSCEQNLNHDAMYWYRQDPGQGLRLIYYSQIVNDFQKGDIAEGYSVSREKKESFPLTVTSAQKNPTAFYLCASSFGVQPQHFGDGTRLSIL.

This sequence joins TRBV29-1 and TRBJ2-7; maybe TRBD2 (6 bases). The CDR3 sequence is 13 residues long. V was cut by 3 bases and J by 0 bases, with 9 bases left in between. The germline V gene encodes CDR1 SQVTM and CDR2 ANQGSEA. CDR3 in DNA: TGCAGCGTTGACCCGGAGGGCTCCTACGAGCAGTACTTC. This translates into CSVDPEGSYEQYF.

The chain links TRBV6-5 to TRBJ1-1; a possible D gene is TRBD1 (6 bases). Per germline, CDR1 MNHEY and CDR2 SVGAGI. CDR3 size: 12 residues. The V end was cut by 2 bases, the J end by 7 bases, with 8 bases between. The CDR3 nucleotides read TGTGCCAGCAGTTACAGGGGGGGTGAAGCTTTCTTT. Translating gives CASSYRGGEAFF.

The chain has TRBV5-1 and TRBJ1-4; 7 bases map to TRBD1. This CDR3 comprises 14 residues. Germline V CDR1 and CDR2: SGHRS, YFSETQ. J gave up 5 bases and V 4 bases, and 5 bases lay outside the gene matches. The DNA for the CDR3 is TGCGCCAGCAGCCGGGCAGGGGGAAATGAAAAACTGTTTTTT. This translates into CASSRAGGNEKLFF.

V gene TRBV7-9 combines with J gene TRBJ2-1; no reliable D call. Germline V CDR1 and CDR2: SEHNR, FQNEAQ (reference sequence). The CDR3 has 13 residues. V lost 5 bases to trimming and J lost 8 bases, with 13 bases between them. The CDR3 DNA is TGTGCCAGCAGCCTCACGGTGGGCGATGAGCAGTTCTTC. It is translated as CASSLTVGDEQFF. The full variable domain, its missing parts supplied by reference TRBV7-9 and TRBJ2-1, is DTGVSQNPRHKITKRGQNVTFRCDPISEHNRLYWYRQTLGQGPEFLTYFQNEAQLEKSRLLSDRFSAERPKGSFSTLEIQRTEQGDSAMYLCASSLTVGDEQFFGPGTRLTVL.

This clone was detected once. The chain carries TRBV25-1 and TRBJ2-1; perhaps TRBD2 as D (5 bases). V was cut by 4 bases and J by 5 bases, with 12 bases left in between. The CDR3 has 14 amino acids. Germline loops: CDR1 MGHDK, CDR2 SYGVNS. CDR3 sequence reads: CASSVEGLHNEQFF. DNA of the CDR3: TGTGCCAGCAGTGTAGAGGGTCTCCACAATGAGCAGTTCTTC.

The genes are TRBV18 and TRBJ1-2; D ambiguous. CDR3 length: 15 residues. V was trimmed by 3 bases and J by 0 bases, leaving 11 bases between them. CDR1 is KGHSH and CDR2 is LQKENI in the germline V gene. In DNA, the CDR3 is TGTGCCAGCTCACCTGGGGAGGCAACTAACTATGGCTACACCTTC. This sequence encodes CASSPGEATNYGYTF.

This rearrangement joins TRBV7-9 to TRBJ1-2, with D uncertain. V was shortened by 5 bases and J by 3 bases, with 16 bases between the two germline ends. CDR3 size: 15 residues. Germline V gene sequence: CDR1 SEHNR, CDR2 FQNEAQ (reference sequence). The CDR3 region has the DNA TGTGCCAGCAGCCCCTTAATCACAGAAGACTATGGCTACACCTTC. Translated: CASSPLITEDYGYTF.

This clone has a single count. This CDR3 is CASSLVGGDTGELFF. CDR3 in DNA: TGTGCCAGCAGCTTAGTAGGGGGGGACACCGGGGAGCTGTTTTTT. The V call is TRBV7-2, the J call TRBJ2-2; D is possibly TRBD2 (7 bases). V was shortened by 1 base and J by 3 bases, with 9 bases between the two germline ends. This CDR3 contains 15 residues. Per germline, CDR1 SGHTA and CDR2 FQGNSA.

In its sample, this clone was seen many times. The genes are TRBV4-2 and TRBJ1-1; D remains ambiguous. The CDR3 is 15 residues long. V lost 3 bases and J lost 0, with 11 bases in between. The germline V gene encodes CDR1 LGHNA and CDR2 YNFKEQ. CDR3 protein: CASSQNSFMNTEAFF. In DNA form, the CDR3 reads TGTGCCAGCAGCCAGAACAGCTTCATGAACACTGAAGCTTTCTTT.

The rearrangement joins TRBV20-1 to TRBJ2-1, with D possibly TRBD2 on 6 matching bases. V was pared by 6 bases and J by 15 bases, with 18 bases between. The V gene's germline CDR1 is DFQATT and CDR2 SNEGSKA (reference sequence). The CDR3 loop spans 11 amino acids. CDR3 in DNA: TGCAGTGCCGTCGGGCCGACTAGACTGTTCTTC. Protein sequence: CSAVGPTRLFF.

The genes are TRBV15 and TRBJ1-5, with D possibly TRBD1 on 5 matching bases. CDR1 is LNHNV, CDR2 YYDKDF, per germline (reference sequence). This CDR3 is built from 17 residues. V gave up 0 bases and J gave up 7 bases, with 19 bases separating them. CDR3 in amino acids: CATSRDRWVGGGQPQHF. In DNA, the CDR3 is TGTGCCACCAGCAGAGATAGGTGGGTGGGGGGAGGACAGCCCCAGCATTTT.

This clone was seen a handful of times. The gene calls are TRBV9 and TRBJ2-2; D unclear. CDR3 size: 15 residues. Trimming took off 2 bases at V and 3 bases at J, with 11 bases between the two ends. Germline values: CDR1 SGDLS, CDR2 YYNGEE. The CDR3: CASSVLAADTGELFF. CDR3 nucleotide sequence: TGTGCCAGCAGCGTGCTGGCGGCCGACACCGGGGAGCTGTTTTTT.

This chain uses TRBV4-1 with TRBJ1-1; D unresolved. This CDR3 is 12 amino acids long. CDR1 MGHRA and CDR2 YSYEKL come from the germline V gene. The germline V and J ends were trimmed by 4 bases and 3 bases, with 6 bases remaining between them. The CDR3: CASSPDYTEAFF. The CDR3 nucleotides are TGCGCCAGCAGCCCCGACTACACTGAAGCTTTCTTT.

V gene TRBV4-3 combines with J gene TRBJ1-2; 8 bases are a match to TRBD1. Germline CDR1 LGHNA, CDR2 YSLEER. The junction had 14 bases not matched to a gene; V was cut back by 1 base and J by 1 base. CDR3 length equals 19 residues. The CDR3 loop reads CASSQVGWAGGTLNYGYTF. The DNA of the CDR3 is TGCGCCAGCAGCCAAGTAGGGTGGGCAGGGGGCACCCTTAACTATGGCTACACCTTC.

The V call is TRBV27, the J call TRBJ1-6; TRBD1 matches 10 bases. CDR3 length equals 17 residues. Germline V CDR1 and CDR2: MNHEY, SMNVEV (reference sequence). Trimming took 3 bases from V and 0 from J; bases not matched to a gene: 2. The CDR3 protein is CASSFRTGGSYNSPLHF. For the CDR3, the DNA is TGTGCCAGCAGTTTCAGGACAGGGGGCTCCTATAATTCACCCCTCCACTTT.

In nucleotides, the CDR3 is TGCAGCGTCCTCGACATCAACGTCCTGACTTTC. It is translated as CSVLDINVLTF. The chain recombines TRBV29-1 with TRBJ2-6; D gene uncertain. This CDR3 is built from 11 residues. From germline, CDR1 is SQVTM and CDR2 ANQGSEA. Between the trimmed V and J ends, which lost 6 bases and 9 bases, there was a span of 9 bases.

The chain uses TRBV11-2 and TRBJ1-2, with 7 positions matching TRBD1. The V segment lost 3 bases and the J segment 10 bases; nucleotides outside the gene matches: 5. CDR1 is SGHAT and CDR2 is FQNNGV in the germline V gene. The CDR3 consists of 12 residues. CDR3 bases: TGTGCCAGCAGCTTGCCCGACAGGGCCTACACCTTC. Protein: CASSLPDRAYTF.